These T cell receptor beta chains were read from a single sample in a study of OX40 agonist ivuxolimab in advanced cancers. Method: immunoSEQ multiplex PCR; TCRdb's copy keeps in-frame clones and lacks some. The sample lists tens of thousands of clones; nearly 80% were seen once. Sequencing was performed on CD4+ or CD8+ T cells sorted from blood, taken in a trial of the OX40 agonist ivuxolimab. The receptors were gathered from an adult with an advanced solid tumor such as melanoma, head and neck, liver or kidney cancer. CDR3s include the opening cysteine and the closing phenylalanine or tryptophan.

v_call	j_call	cdr3_aa
TRBV4-2	TRBJ2-1	CASSSESKNEQFF
TRBV5-4	TRBJ1-1	CASTLEPSEAFF
TRBV18	TRBJ2-1	CASSPRREGYNEQFF
TRBV7-3	TRBJ1-1	CASSPRGRGDTEAFF
TRBV5-6	TRBJ1-4	CASSFRRIRDSNEKLFF
TRBV4-3	TRBJ2-3	CASSQDLQNTQYF
TRBV7-9	TRBJ1-2	CAVAKGAGGLLSYTF
TRBV2	TRBJ2-7	CASRETPYEQYF
TRBV27	TRBJ2-3	CASSLWGIASSTDTQYF
TRBV7-2	TRBJ2-5	CASSLGGYQETQYF
TRBV2	TRBJ2-1	CASSKTGSKGDEQFF
TRBV20-1	TRBJ2-5	CSGRGGETQYF
TRBV6-5	TRBJ1-2	CASSYYVGENYGYTF
TRBV19	TRBJ2-5	CASSPLAGKNRETQYF
TRBV18	TRBJ2-7	CASSRTTGNLYEQYF
TRBV27	TRBJ2-1	CASSRKGDRTLYNEQFF
TRBV2	TRBJ2-1	CASTPNNEQFF
TRBV5-1	TRBJ2-3	CASRAGTFRSDDTQYF
TRBV7-2	-	CASSQGVAGGYEQYF
TRBV29-1	TRBJ2-3	CSVKWGGTDTQYF
TRBV7-8	TRBJ1-5	CASGRQGNQPQHF
TRBV15	TRBJ1-6	CATSIEGGSRSPLHF
TRBV27	TRBJ1-2	CASSPGTGNYGYTF
TRBV6-5	TRBJ1-2	CASRGTGKFYGYTF
TRBV2	TRBJ2-1	CASKLWTAINEQFF
TRBV28	TRBJ1-3	CASRADGFSGNTIYF
TRBV7-2	TRBJ1-4	CASSLVRGSQNEKLFF
TRBV29-1	TRBJ2-1	CSVSGAYNEQFF
TRBV19	TRBJ2-7	CASSIAAGGTPYEQYF
TRBV15	TRBJ2-7	CATSRGGRAGEVYEQYF
TRBV5-1	TRBJ1-4	CASSVGRGVDEKLFF
TRBV28	TRBJ1-5	CASSPLTRGGRQPQHF
TRBV29-1	TRBJ2-5	CSVETGRGETQYF
TRBV7-9	TRBJ2-5	CASSPTQEVWETQYF
TRBV29-1	TRBJ1-2	CSVQRQGALYGYTF
TRBV9	TRBJ1-1	CASSVEESTEAFF